Listed below are T cell receptor beta chains from one sample, sequenced in a study of beta chain features in type 1 diabetes. Sequenced by immunoSEQ multiplex PCR; TCRdb stores in-frame clones only, minus some. The sample holds under 900,000 clones, 17% seen once. The material sequenced was naive CD4+ T cells from blood. These receptors came from a woman aged 18-29 years in good health. Each CDR3 is given with its conserved first and last residue.

v_call,j_call,cdr3_aa
TRBV7-2,TRBJ2-6,CASSLVGRAGANVLTF
TRBV7-2,TRBJ2-7,CASPPGYF
TRBV19,TRBJ2-6,CASTGANVLTF
TRBV7-9,TRBJ2-5,CASTSLRQETQYF
TRBV7-9,TRBJ2-1,CASSLGRGTYNEQFF
TRBV29-1,TRBJ2-6,CSVAQGASGANVLTF
TRBV2,TRBJ1-5,CASSVDRDQPQHF
TRBV4-2,TRBJ2-3,CASSPGRRSGLDTQYF
TRBV5-4,TRBJ2-7,CASSSAPGPFYEQYF
TRBV4-2,TRBJ2-7,CASGYIGGSSYEQYF
TRBV7-9,TRBJ1-1,CASSLAQGWDTEAFF